Below are 16 T cell receptor beta chains sequenced from a single sample in a study of response to subunit inactivated influenza vaccine. TCRdb recomputed calls from the RT-PCR reads with MiXCR, one row per CDR3 protein. The table has hundreds of thousands of distinct CDR3 sequences, approximately 15% seen once. The sample in question was PBMCs from blood, obtained 14 days before vaccination. The receptor source for this set is a man aged 45-65 years who received an inactivated influenza vaccine.

This clonotype appeared many times. The gene calls are TRBV28 and TRBJ2-4; D gene uncertain. The CDR3 contains 13 residues. CDR1 is MDHEN and CDR2 is SYDVKM in the germline V gene. Trimming pared 6 bases from V and 4 bases from J, leaving 10 bases between. The chain's CDR3 is CASRELGKNIQYF. The CDR3 DNA follows: TGTGCCAGCAGGGAACTCGGAAAAAACATTCAGTACTTC.

The chain joins TRBV15 to TRBJ2-1; 8 bases line up with TRBD1. There are 16 residues in the CDR3. V lost 0 bases, J lost 12 bases, and 13 bases stayed unmatched. Germline-derived CDR1 and CDR2 are LNHNV and YYDKDF (reference sequence). This CDR3 reads CATSREFGQGLMTQFF. For the CDR3, the DNA is TGTGCCACCAGCAGAGAATTTGGACAGGGATTAATGACGCAGTTCTTC.

In regard to this clonotype: One junction end does not reproduce the germline sequence, and a read error may be involved. V gene TRBV5-1 combines with J gene TRBJ2-1, with 10 nucleotides matching TRBD2. The germline V gene has CDR1 SGHRS and CDR2 YFSETQ. This CDR3 is built from 12 residues. The CDR3 sequence is CTSAGLANEQFF. CDR3 nucleotide sequence: TGCACCAGCGCGGGACTAGCGAATGAGCAGTTCTTC.

Ten or more counts support this clonotype. The chain uses TRBV2 and TRBJ2-1; the D is unclear. CDR1 is SNHLY, CDR2 FYNNEI, per germline. V was shortened by 7 bases and J by 6 bases, with 10 bases between the two germline ends. The CDR3 is made up of 12 amino acids. The CDR3 sequence is CASKRLVNEQFF. The CDR3 DNA reads as TGTGCCAGCAAAAGACTGGTCAATGAGCAGTTCTTC.

This clonotype has more than one count but fewer than ten. The rearrangement joins TRBV7-2 to TRBJ2-5; TRBD2 matches at 11 bases. The CDR3 contains 17 residues. V gave up 1 base and J gave up 5 bases; unmatched junction bases: 9. CDR1 and CDR2 (germline): SGHTA, FQGNSA. The CDR3 loop is CASSLGLAGGIGETQYF. The CDR3 bases are TGTGCCAGCAGCTTAGGGCTAGCGGGAGGCATAGGGGAGACCCAGTACTTC.

This clonotype came up a few times. The rearrangement links TRBV4-2 to TRBJ2-4; no firm D call. The V and J ends lost 1 base and 7 bases respectively, with 17 bases between them. The CDR3 length is 16 residues. The germline V gene encodes CDR1 LGHNA and CDR2 YNFKEQ. In DNA form, the CDR3 reads TGTGCCAGCAGCCAAGTTTCCGCCGGTCCTGAGAACATTCAGTACTTC. Amino acids: CASSQVSAGPENIQYF.

This rearrangement joins TRBV7-8 to TRBJ2-5, with 9 nucleotides matching TRBD2. J lost 4 bases, V lost 4 bases, and 16 bases had no gene match. Germline values: CDR1 SGHVS, CDR2 FQNEAQ. This CDR3 is 18 amino acids long. The CDR3 region is CASSSIASGSGRGETQYF. The CDR3 DNA reads as TGTGCCAGCAGCTCGATCGCGAGTGGTAGCGGGAGAGGAGAGACCCAGTACTTC.

This clonotype occurred a few times. The chain uses TRBV6-2 or TRBV6-3 and TRBJ2-1; D not certain. Germline values: CDR1 MNHEY, CDR2 SVGEGT. The CDR3 consists of 11 residues. V was pared by 0 bases and J by 13 bases, with 7 bases between. This chain's CDR3 is CASSYSGIQFF. The CDR3 coding sequence is TGTGCCAGCAGTTACTCAGGGATACAGTTCTTC.

There are many counts of this clonotype. Mismatch with germline at one junction end may stem from a read error. This chain links TRBV28 with TRBJ2-7; D is possibly TRBD1 (6 bases). Germline V lookup: CDR1 MDHEN, CDR2 SYDVKM. The CDR3 consists of 11 residues. The CDR3 DNA is TGCGCCAGCAGCTTACAGGGCGAGCAGTACTTC. It encodes CASSLQGEQYF.

This clonotype occurred a few times. The chain employs TRBV20-1 and TRBJ1-1, with 7 bases lining up with TRBD1. J was trimmed by 10 bases and V by 0 bases; bases with no gene match: 5. The germline CDR1 and CDR2 sequences are DFQATT and SNEGSKA (reference sequence). This CDR3 has 12 residues. CDR3 sequence: CSARDDRVGAFF. CDR3 bases: TGCAGTGCTAGAGACGACAGGGTCGGAGCTTTCTTT.

This clonotype was seen once. J is TRBJ2-3 and V is TRBV20-1, with TRBD2 identical over 13 bases. CDR3 length equals 18 residues. CDR1 is DFQATT and CDR2 is SNEGSKA in the germline V gene (reference sequence). The CDR3 coding sequence is TGCTGTGTACCGGGACTAGCGGGATCGAACCCTAGCACAGATACGCAGTATTTT. Amino acid sequence: CCVPGLAGSNPSTDTQYF.

This clonotype was detected a few times. The chain is built from TRBV7-2 and TRBJ1-2; TRBD1 matches 9 bases. The CDR3 extends over 14 amino acids. V was pared by 6 bases and J by 8 bases, with 10 bases of the junction left unmatched. Germline CDR1 is SGHTA and CDR2 is FQGNSA. The CDR3 here is CASRTAGTGNGYTF. The CDR3 nucleotides read TGTGCCAGCAGGACCGCCGGGACAGGGAACGGCTACACCTTC. The full variable domain, its missing parts supplied by reference TRBV7-2 and TRBJ1-2, is GAGVSQSPSNKVTEKGKDVELRCDPISGHTALYWYRQSLGQGLEFLIYFQGNSAPDKSGLPSDRFSAERTGGSVSTLTIQRTQQEDSAVYLCASRTAGTGNGYTFGSGTRLTVV.

This chain links TRBV20-1 with TRBJ2-1, with D perhaps assigned TRBD1 or TRBD2 (6 bases each). CDR3 size: 14 residues. CDR1 and CDR2 from the germline V gene are DFQATT and SNEGSKA (reference sequence). The ends were cut back, 5 bases at V and 8 bases at J, with 19 bases in the middle. The CDR3 protein is CSAPLGGFVDEQFF. CDR3 coding DNA: TGCAGTGCTCCACTAGGGGGGTTTGTAGATGAGCAGTTCTTC.

The genes are TRBV15 and TRBJ2-4; 9 bases fit TRBD1. V was pared by 6 bases and J by 4 bases, with 10 bases of the junction left unmatched. This CDR3 region has 16 residues. Germline V gives CDR1 LNHNV, CDR2 YYDKDF (reference sequence). The CDR3 DNA reads as TGTGCCACCAGGCAGACCTCCGACAGGGGGAAAAACATTCAGTACTTC. It is translated as CATRQTSDRGKNIQYF.

This clonotype showed up just a few times. This chain connects TRBV3-1 to TRBJ2-7; a weak D match, TRBD1 (5 bases). V dropped 1 base and J dropped 6 bases, with 13 bases sitting between them. CDR1 is LGHDT and CDR2 is YNNKEL in the germline V gene (reference sequence). CDR3 size: 14 residues. The CDR3 here is CASSQVQQGTEQYF. CDR3 in DNA: TGTGCCAGCAGCCAAGTCCAGCAGGGCACCGAGCAGTACTTC.

The chain is built from TRBV21-1 and TRBJ2-5; TRBD1 is the table's D call, not checked against the DNA. TRBV21-1 is marked as a pseudogene. CDR3 length: 15 residues. CDR3 amino acids: CASSKGGQGIEPQYF. The CDR3 coding sequence is TGTGCCAGCAGCAAAGGGGGACAGGGCATCGAACCCCAGTACTTC.